This TCR beta chain appears in the sequencing data of a study of blood T cell repertoires in COVID-19 (TCRdb year 2020). About the study as a whole: Collaborator samples came from the United States, Italy and Spain and covered acute and convalescent phases of COVID-19. Nearly every sample came with metadata listing a de-identified subject ID, COVID-19 status, age in years and sex. Where available, HLA class I and class II types were obtained from metadata supplied by the sample provider rather than from assay-based typing. The repertoires were made available in a free public database intended to serve as a resource for research on the immune response to SARS-CoV-2. Deeply sampled blood TCRbeta repertoires from subjects exposed to, actively infected with, or recovered from COVID-19 were included in the dataset. The material from the prospective study consisted of cDNA or gDNA derived from T cells, B-cell-depleted T cells, or PBMCs. Samples were obtained from the ongoing ImmuneRACE study (first 160 participants) and from about 1,300 subjects provided by 6 global collaborators. Findings and caveats that apply to the study as a whole: Clinical and demographic metadata were provided uncurated, with the amount varying by source and participant.

Participants in the prospective study were enrolled through a virtual design, were aged about 18 to 100 years, and lived in roughly 24 United States geographic areas. Cohort assignment in the prospective study relied on participant-reported clinical history from a screening survey and a study questionnaire. Recovered participants in ImmuneRACE Cohort 3 were defined by two consecutive negative NP/OP PCR tests, clearance by a healthcare professional, or resolution of symptoms. In the prospective study, whole blood, serum and a nasopharyngeal or oropharyngeal swab were collected from each participant by mobile phlebotomists. Participants in the prospective study had the option to provide additional blood draws and questionnaires over a roughly 2-month period. Before DNA extraction, blood samples from the prospective study were shipped at room temperature or frozen. TCRbeta CDR3 regions were amplified from genomic DNA using the immunoSEQ Assay, a bias-controlled multiplex PCR. As for the original processing: The number of nucleated cells in each sample was estimated by amplification of reference gene primers within the assay. To quantify the absolute abundance of each unique TCRbeta CDR3 rearrangement, sequence reads were collapsed and filtered. For each sample, productive Simpson clonality was calculated as the square root of Simpson's diversity index over productive rearrangements. This is the immuneACCESS table as TCRdb keeps it, with only in-frame sequences that have V and J called. A part of the clones is gone; compared with another copy, unresolved V genes explain less than half, and the rest is unexplained. That table is the source of V, J and clone size, and D and trimming were worked out from the DNA. The sample includes 310,000 or so clones, with over 75% observed a single time. In total, the top ten clones hold 1.1% of the sample.

Details on this clone: There is no known antigen for this receptor. Base qualities were left out, and no much larger clone turns up one base away.

From cysteine to phenylalanine, the CDR3 is 13 amino acids long. The CDR3 DNA has 39 bases and is translated from base 1. A distance of 14 bases separates the germline ends of V and J, which lose 8 bases and 3 bases respectively. CDR1 and CDR2 are read off the germline V gene as MDHEN and SYDVKM. What was sequenced was PBMCs or T cells enriched from blood (not recorded which). The receptor was derived from a woman between 25 and 40 years old who had recovered from COVID-19. Rearrangement joined TRBV28 to TRBJ2-7; TRBD2 is a possible D gene, resting on 5 matching bases. CDR3 reads: CASLEDGYYEQYF. The DNA sequence is as follows: TGTGCCAGCTTGGAGGACGGGTACTACGAGCAGTACTTC.